This section outlines one T cell receptor (beta chain) sequence together with its context. This entry belongs to a study of shared clonotypes between healthy human individuals. The CDR3 is 15 amino acids. CDR1 is MNHNS, CDR2 SASEGT, per germline. Trimming pared 1 base from V and 2 bases from J, leaving 12 bases between. Clones were sequenced by immunoSEQ multiplex PCR, and TCRdb holds only the in-frame ones, with some missing. The sample lists roughly 2,000,000 clones, 85% to 95% occurring once. Terminally differentiated effector memory CD45RA+ cells were excluded by CCR7 positive selection of CD45RO-negative cells.

This clonotype originated in a man between 18 and 29 years old in good health. Material: naive CD8+ T cells sorted from blood. The rearrangement uses TRBV6-1 and TRBJ2-7; D unresolved. CDR3 region: CASSEVWQKAYEQYF. The CDR3 coding sequence is TGTGCCAGCAGTGAAGTATGGCAGAAAGCCTACGAGCAGTACTTC.